A selection of T cell receptor beta chains follows, all from one sample in a study of blood T cell repertoires in COVID-19. Using immunoSEQ multiplex PCR, the repertoire was profiled, and TCRdb retains in-frame clones only, with some absent. The repertoire consists of about 400,000 clones, with roughly 90% occurring once and the leading ten covering 0.95% to 1.5%. Input material: peripheral blood. The receptors stem from a middle-aged man with acute or convalescent COVID-19. Both conserved end residues are part of each CDR3. Each record gives: CDR3 DNA, CDR3 protein, D gene, clone size, V gene, J gene. A D gene is named only where the DNA matches it firmly. Not every row has a clone size; where given, it reads once, few, many or a size class.

CDR3 DNA: TGTGCCAGTAGTATCGGGGGGCATAATTCACCCCTCCACTTT; CDR3 protein: CASSIGGHNSPLHF; D gene: .; clone size: .; V gene: TRBV19; J gene: TRBJ1-6
CDR3 DNA: TGTGCCAGCAGCGACATCGACTATGGCTACACCTTC; CDR3 protein: CASSDIDYGYTF; D gene: .; clone size: .; V gene: TRBV9; J gene: TRBJ1-2
CDR3 DNA: TGTGCCAGCAGCCAAAATACAGGGGGAGTTCAGCCCCAGCATTTT; CDR3 protein: CASSQNTGGVQPQHF; D gene: TRBD1; clone size: .; V gene: TRBV3-1/TRBV3-2; J gene: TRBJ1-5
CDR3 DNA: TGCGCCAGCAGCTTGGTAGTAGCGGGTAGCACAGATACGCAGTATTTT; CDR3 protein: CASSLVVAGSTDTQYF; D gene: TRBD2; clone size: once; V gene: TRBV5-1; J gene: TRBJ2-3
CDR3 DNA: TGTGCCAGCAGCTTAGTTCAGGGTTGGGGTGAAGCTTTCTTT; CDR3 protein: CASSLVQGWGEAFF; D gene: .; clone size: .; V gene: TRBV7-8; J gene: TRBJ1-1
CDR3 DNA: TGTGCCAGCAGCGCGGGAGGTCGATCTACCTACGAGCAGTACTTC; CDR3 protein: CASSAGGRSTYEQYF; D gene: TRBD2; clone size: .; V gene: TRBV9; J gene: TRBJ2-7
CDR3 DNA: TGCAGTGCCGGGACAAGCCCAAACTTC; CDR3 protein: CSAGTSPNF; D gene: .; clone size: .; V gene: TRBV20-1; J gene: TRBJ2-7
CDR3 DNA: TGCGCCAGCAGCTTGGTGCCGGGGACCAAAAACATTCAGTACTTC; CDR3 protein: CASSLVPGTKNIQYF; D gene: .; clone size: .; V gene: TRBV5-1; J gene: TRBJ2-4
CDR3 DNA: TGCGCCACCGATACTAGCGGGGTCCCGTCCACCGGGGAGCTGTTTTTT; CDR3 protein: CATDTSGVPSTGELFF; D gene: TRBD2; clone size: .; V gene: TRBV5-1; J gene: TRBJ2-2
CDR3 DNA: TGTGCCAGCAGTGAAGCGCGGCAGGGTGATTTTGGAGGCTACACCTTC; CDR3 protein: CASSEARQGDFGGYTF; D gene: .; clone size: once; V gene: TRBV6-1; J gene: TRBJ1-2
CDR3 DNA: TGTGCCAGCAGCTATTCTCGGACAGGGGGCAAAGAGACCCAGTACTTC; CDR3 protein: CASSYSRTGGKETQYF; D gene: TRBD1; clone size: .; V gene: TRBV11-2; J gene: TRBJ2-5
CDR3 DNA: TGTGGGAGCGGGGGGCCAGATACGCAGTATTTT; CDR3 protein: CGSGGPDTQYF; D gene: TRBD2; clone size: .; V gene: TRBV4-2; J gene: TRBJ2-3
CDR3 DNA: TGTGCCAGTAGTCCCTGGCAGGACTACGAGCAGTACTTC; CDR3 protein: CASSPWQDYEQYF; D gene: .; clone size: .; V gene: TRBV19; J gene: TRBJ2-7
CDR3 DNA: TGTGCCAGTAGTATAGCCCTCATTCACGGTTTCTTT; CDR3 protein: CASSIALIHGFF; D gene: .; clone size: .; V gene: TRBV19; J gene: TRBJ1-1
CDR3 DNA: TGTGCCAGCAGTAGGGGGGGGCAGGGTACCTATGGCTACACCTTC; CDR3 protein: CASSRGGQGTYGYTF; D gene: .; clone size: .; V gene: TRBV6-5; J gene: TRBJ1-2
CDR3 DNA: TGTGCCAGCAGTTTCGGCAGGGGCTATGGCTACACCTTC; CDR3 protein: CASSFGRGYGYTF; D gene: .; clone size: few; V gene: TRBV27; J gene: TRBJ1-2
CDR3 DNA: TGTGCCAGCAGTTACAGGGGAATGACCTACGAGCAGTACTTC; CDR3 protein: CASSYRGMTYEQYF; D gene: .; clone size: .; V gene: TRBV6-5; J gene: TRBJ2-7
CDR3 DNA: TGTGCCAGCAGCCAACAGAGCTCAAACACCGGGGAGCTGTTTTTT; CDR3 protein: CASSQQSSNTGELFF; D gene: .; clone size: .; V gene: TRBV2; J gene: TRBJ2-2
CDR3 DNA: TGTGCCAGCAGCTTAGGTTATAGCAATCAGCCCCAGCATTTT; CDR3 protein: CASSLGYSNQPQHF; D gene: .; clone size: .; V gene: TRBV7-9; J gene: TRBJ1-5
CDR3 DNA: TGTGCCATCGAATCCCTCTCAGGTCCACCAAGCACAGATACGCAGTATTTT; CDR3 protein: CAIESLSGPPSTDTQYF; D gene: .; clone size: .; V gene: TRBV10-3; J gene: TRBJ2-3
CDR3 DNA: TGTGCCAGCAGCTTAGTCGGGACTAGCGGGTCCACAGCCTACAATGAGCAGTTCTTC; CDR3 protein: CASSLVGTSGSTAYNEQFF; D gene: TRBD2; clone size: .; V gene: TRBV11-3; J gene: TRBJ2-1
CDR3 DNA: TGCGCCAGCAGCTTAGAGCCGGGACTAGTAGCCAATGAGCAGTTCTTC; CDR3 protein: CASSLEPGLVANEQFF; D gene: TRBD2; clone size: once; V gene: TRBV5-1; J gene: TRBJ2-1
CDR3 DNA: TGTGCCAGCAGCTTGAACCTAGCGGGACCCGAGCAGTACTTC; CDR3 protein: CASSLNLAGPEQYF; D gene: TRBD2; clone size: once; V gene: TRBV5-8; J gene: TRBJ2-7
CDR3 DNA: TGTGCCAGCAGAGTGACAGGGGGCCCTTATTTGAACACTGAAGCTTTCTTT; CDR3 protein: CASRVTGGPYLNTEAFF; D gene: TRBD1; clone size: .; V gene: TRBV5-6; J gene: TRBJ1-1
CDR3 DNA: TGTGCCAGCAGGCCAACCGGGACAGGGTTCGGTGAAGCTTTCTTT; CDR3 protein: CASRPTGTGFGEAFF; D gene: TRBD1; clone size: .; V gene: TRBV5-8; J gene: TRBJ1-1
CDR3 DNA: TGTGCCAGCAGCTTAATGGGACAGGGAACCCCTGAAGCTTTCTTT; CDR3 protein: CASSLMGQGTPEAFF; D gene: TRBD1; clone size: .; V gene: TRBV13; J gene: TRBJ1-1
CDR3 DNA: TGTGCCAGTAGTATACAGACAGGGGGAGGCACAGATACGCAGTATTTT; CDR3 protein: CASSIQTGGGTDTQYF; D gene: TRBD1; clone size: once; V gene: TRBV19; J gene: TRBJ2-3
CDR3 DNA: TGTGCCAGCAGTCTAAGGACAGCGCCGAACACTGAAGCTTTCTTT; CDR3 protein: CASSLRTAPNTEAFF; D gene: .; clone size: once; V gene: TRBV6-5; J gene: TRBJ1-1
CDR3 DNA: TGTGCCAGCAGTAGAACCCCAGGATCCGGCTACTATGGCTACACCTTC; CDR3 protein: CASSRTPGSGYYGYTF; D gene: .; clone size: .; V gene: TRBV6-6; J gene: TRBJ1-2
CDR3 DNA: TGTGCCAGCAGCAAAGGGACAGGGCGCCTGGAGCAGTTCTTC; CDR3 protein: CASSKGTGRLEQFF; D gene: .; clone size: .; V gene: TRBV21-1; J gene: TRBJ2-1
CDR3 DNA: TGTGCCAGCAGTTTAGACAGGGGTAATTCACCCCTCCACTTT; CDR3 protein: CASSLDRGNSPLHF; D gene: TRBD1; clone size: .; V gene: TRBV27; J gene: TRBJ1-6
CDR3 DNA: TGTGCCAGCAGCCCGAGGGAGAACACTGAAGCTTTCTTT; CDR3 protein: CASSPRENTEAFF; D gene: .; clone size: .; V gene: TRBV7-3; J gene: TRBJ1-1
CDR3 DNA: TGTGCCAGCAGCCCGGGCTCCTACGAGCAGTACTTC; CDR3 protein: CASSPGSYEQYF; D gene: .; clone size: .; V gene: TRBV3-1/TRBV3-2; J gene: TRBJ2-7
CDR3 DNA: TGTGCCAGCAGCCGAAACAGGGAACGTAATTCACCCCTCCACTTT; CDR3 protein: CASSRNRERNSPLHF; D gene: .; clone size: .; V gene: TRBV27; J gene: TRBJ1-6
CDR3 DNA: TGCGCCAGCAGCCAATCGGGGGGCCTGGACACCGGGGAGCTGTTTTTT; CDR3 protein: CASSQSGGLDTGELFF; D gene: .; clone size: few; V gene: TRBV4-3; J gene: TRBJ2-2
CDR3 DNA: TGTGCCAGCAGCGGGACAGGGATGACCGGGGAGCTGTTTTTT; CDR3 protein: CASSGTGMTGELFF; D gene: TRBD1; clone size: .; V gene: TRBV13; J gene: TRBJ2-2
CDR3 DNA: TGTGCCAGCAGCCCAGGGACAGGAAGAAATCAGCCCCAGCATTTT; CDR3 protein: CASSPGTGRNQPQHF; D gene: TRBD1; clone size: .; V gene: TRBV16; J gene: TRBJ1-5
CDR3 DNA: TGTGCCAGCAGCCATCGACGAACAGGGCCTTGGGAAAAACTGTTTTTT; CDR3 protein: CASSHRRTGPWEKLFF; D gene: .; clone size: .; V gene: TRBV14; J gene: TRBJ1-4
CDR3 DNA: TGTGCCAGCAGTGTAACCCGGGGTCTGTTTTTT; CDR3 protein: CASSVTRGLFF; D gene: .; clone size: .; V gene: TRBV2; J gene: TRBJ1-4
CDR3 DNA: TGTGCCAGCGGTCAGCGGGGGGCGACTGAAGCTTTCTTT; CDR3 protein: CASGQRGATEAFF; D gene: .; clone size: .; V gene: TRBV27; J gene: TRBJ1-1
CDR3 DNA: TGTGCCAGCAGTTTTGCGGGAAGGGAGACCCAGTACTTC; CDR3 protein: CASSFAGRETQYF; D gene: .; clone size: .; V gene: TRBV27; J gene: TRBJ2-5
CDR3 DNA: TGTGCCAGCAGTCAGGACCTAGCAGGATCCTCAGATACGCAGTATTTT; CDR3 protein: CASSQDLAGSSDTQYF; D gene: .; clone size: .; V gene: TRBV7-9; J gene: TRBJ2-3
CDR3 DNA: TGTGCCACCAGTGACCTGGAGGGGAGAGAGACCCAGTACTTC; CDR3 protein: CATSDLEGRETQYF; D gene: .; clone size: .; V gene: TRBV24-1; J gene: TRBJ2-5
CDR3 DNA: TGTGCCAGCAGTTCAGGGGCCGTCCAGCCCCAGCATTTT; CDR3 protein: CASSSGAVQPQHF; D gene: .; clone size: .; V gene: TRBV28; J gene: TRBJ1-5
CDR3 DNA: TGTGCCAGCAGTCCAGGGGGTACTGGAAACACCATATATTTT; CDR3 protein: CASSPGGTGNTIYF; D gene: TRBD1; clone size: few; V gene: TRBV28; J gene: TRBJ1-3
CDR3 DNA: TGTGCCAGCAGTTTAAAGGGGGTTCACGGCACCGGGGAGCTGTTTTTT; CDR3 protein: CASSLKGVHGTGELFF; D gene: .; clone size: .; V gene: TRBV27; J gene: TRBJ2-2